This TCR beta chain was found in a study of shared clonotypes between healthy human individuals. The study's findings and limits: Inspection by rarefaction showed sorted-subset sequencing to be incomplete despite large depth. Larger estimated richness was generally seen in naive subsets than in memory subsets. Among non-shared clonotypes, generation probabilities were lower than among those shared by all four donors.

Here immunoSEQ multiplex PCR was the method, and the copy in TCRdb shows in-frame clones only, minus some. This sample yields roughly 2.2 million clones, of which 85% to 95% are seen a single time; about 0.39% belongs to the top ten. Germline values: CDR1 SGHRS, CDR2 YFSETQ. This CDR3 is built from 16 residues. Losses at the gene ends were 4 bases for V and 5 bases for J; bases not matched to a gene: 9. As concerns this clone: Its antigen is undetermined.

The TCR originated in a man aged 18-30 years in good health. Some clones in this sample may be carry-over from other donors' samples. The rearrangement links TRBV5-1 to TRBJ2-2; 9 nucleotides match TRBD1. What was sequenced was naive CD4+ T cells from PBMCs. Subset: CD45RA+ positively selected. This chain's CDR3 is CASSPRGQGETGELFF. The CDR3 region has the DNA TGCGCCAGCAGCCCGAGGGGACAGGGAGAAACCGGGGAGCTGTTTTTT. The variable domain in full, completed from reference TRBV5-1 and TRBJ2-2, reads KAGVTQTPRYLIKTRGQQVTLSCSPISGHRSVSWYQQTPGQGLQFLFEYFSETQRNKGNFPGRFSGRQFSNSRSEMNVSTLELGDSALYLCASSPRGQGETGELFFGEGSRLTVL.